This record covers a single TCR beta chain. What it recognizes is unknown. The germline V gene has CDR1 SEHNR and CDR2 FQNEAQ (reference sequence). There are 17 residues in the CDR3. V was cut by 2 bases and J by 2 bases, with 15 bases left in between. The data originate from a study of persistence of HIV-infected CD4 T cells. General study results and limits: Degenerate expanded CDR3beta sequences were enriched among CMV- and Gag-responding cells.

The libraries were made with immunoSEQ version 4 in survey mode. The protocol was immunoSEQ multiplex PCR, while the TCRdb copy is restricted to in-frame clones and leaves out a portion. The repertoire holds fewer than 15,000 clones, about three fifths seen once, with around 7% in the top ten. An overlapping HIV-1 Gag peptide pool stimulated these cells at about 1 ug/peptide/mL. CD4+ T cells upregulating both CD40 ligand and CD69 were sorted as responding cells. Sequencing used CD4+ T cells sorted from PBMCs after roughly 18-hour stimulation, obtained from a patient who received antiretroviral therapy. The TCR originated in an adult man with HIV who was CMV-seropositive. The rearrangement uses TRBV7-9 and TRBJ2-2; maybe TRBD2 (5 bases). This CDR3 is CASSLFRRAENTGELFF. The CDR3 DNA is TGTGCCAGCAGCTTATTCCGACGAGCGGAAAACACCGGGGAGCTGTTTTTT.